This is a list of T cell receptor beta chains from one sample in a study of CD8 T cells in Susac syndrome. MiXCR was run by TCRdb on the immunoSEQ multiplex PCR reads, yielding one entry per CDR3 protein. The data hold fewer than 200,000 distinct CDR3 sequences, with 85% to 95% observed a single time. Sequenced input: CD4+ T cells from PBMCs. The receptors were sampled from a human donor in good health. Both conserved end residues are part of each CDR3. D genes are given only for firm matches. Size values are once, few and many counts, or a class for expanded clones, and some rows have none.

NA	TRBV4-3	NA	TRBJ2-3	CASSQKISATQYF	TGCGCCAGCAGCCAGAAAATCAGTGCAACGCAGTATTTT
NA	TRBV10-3	TRBD1	TRBJ1-1	CAIRDRGTEAFF	TGTGCCATCAGGGACAGGGGGACTGAAGCTTTCTTT
NA	TRBV2	NA	TRBJ1-2	CASSEWGYGYTF	TGTGCCAGCAGTGAATGGGGTTATGGCTACACCTTC
NA	TRBV20-1	NA	TRBJ1-5	CSARTGAVWNQPQHF	TGCAGTGCCCGAACGGGGGCCGTATGGAATCAGCCCCAGCATTTT
NA	TRBV19	NA	TRBJ1-1	CASSIGQGPSEAFF	TGTGCCAGTAGTATTGGTCAGGGGCCTAGTGAAGCTTTCTTT
NA	TRBV7-3	NA	TRBJ1-2	CASSLGPFSSDGYTF	TGTGCCAGCAGCCTTGGACCCTTTTCCAGCGATGGCTACACCTTC
few	TRBV6-1	NA	TRBJ2-1	CASSFDSNYNEQFF	TGTGCCAGCAGTTTTGACTCGAACTACAATGAGCAGTTCTTC
NA	TRBV9	NA	TRBJ2-5	CASSPRWGQETQYF	TGTGCCAGCAGCCCTCGTTGGGGGCAAGAGACCCAGTACTTC
NA	TRBV28	NA	TRBJ2-1	CASSFQIYNEQFF	TGTGCCAGCAGTTTCCAGATCTACAATGAGCAGTTCTTC
NA	TRBV5-1	NA	TRBJ1-2	CASSSEGLAGGYTF	TGCGCCAGCAGCTCCGAAGGTCTGGCGGGAGGCTACACCTTC
NA	TRBV7-9	NA	TRBJ2-5	CASSRGFGETQYF	TGTGCCAGCAGCAGGGGTTTCGGGGAGACCCAGTACTTC
NA	TRBV10-3	NA	TRBJ2-2	CAISENSANTGELFF	TGTGCCATCAGTGAAAATAGCGCGAACACCGGGGAGCTGTTTTTT
NA	TRBV27	NA	TRBJ1-6	CASSLWGHSYNSPLHF	TGTGCCAGCAGTTTATGGGGACACTCCTATAATTCACCCCTCCACTTT
once	TRBV30	NA	TRBJ2-2	CAWSVEGSGELFF	TGTGCCTGGAGTGTCGAAGGATCCGGGGAGCTGTTTTTT
NA	TRBV12-3/TRBV12-4	NA	TRBJ1-1	CAVRGDTEAFF	TGTGCCGTTCGGGGGGACACTGAAGCTTTCTTT
NA	TRBV5-1	TRBD1	TRBJ2-1	CASSLQGQGNEQFF	TGCGCCAGCAGCTTACAAGGACAGGGGAATGAGCAGTTCTTC
NA	TRBV18	NA	TRBJ2-7	CASSPPFWASYEQYF	TGTGCCAGCTCACCACCTTTCTGGGCATCCTACGAGCAGTACTTC
NA	TRBV5-1	TRBD1	TRBJ2-5	CASSLGTTGFQTQYF	TGCGCCAGCAGCTTGGGTACGACAGGGTTTCAGACCCAGTACTTC
NA	TRBV11-1	NA	TRBJ2-3	CASTQRGRSRTSTDTQYF	TGTGCCAGCACTCAAAGGGGCAGGTCAAGGACTAGCACAGATACGCAGTATTTT
NA	TRBV20-1	NA	TRBJ1-1	CSALLGTMVTEAFF	TGCAGTGCTCTACTCGGGACAATGGTCACTGAAGCTTTCTTT
NA	TRBV9	NA	TRBJ2-1	CASSGGASYNEQFF	TGTGCCAGCAGCGGGGGAGCTTCCTACAATGAGCAGTTCTTC
NA	TRBV4-1	TRBD2	TRBJ2-1	CASSQDPTSGGRNEQFF	TGCGCCAGCAGCCAAGACCCCACTAGCGGGGGCCGAAATGAGCAGTTCTTC
once	TRBV7-3	TRBD1	TRBJ1-1	CASSWTGRSEAFF	TGTGCCAGCAGCTGGACAGGGAGGTCTGAAGCTTTCTTT
NA	TRBV7-2	TRBD1	TRBJ1-1	CASSPRQGLTNTEAFF	TGTGCCAGCAGCCCTCGACAGGGGTTAACAAACACTGAAGCTTTCTTT
once	TRBV7-2	NA	TRBJ1-5	CASSRTGMGNQPQHF	TGTGCCAGCAGTCGAACAGGTATGGGCAATCAGCCCCAGCATTTT
NA	TRBV9	NA	TRBJ2-4	CASGSAPDIQYF	TGTGCCAGCGGGTCAGCGCCGGACATTCAGTACTTC
NA	TRBV6-2/TRBV6-3	NA	TRBJ2-3	CASSYIGAQYF	TGTGCCAGCAGTTACATAGGGGCGCAGTATTTT
NA	TRBV29-1	NA	TRBJ2-3	CSVEGGSGDTQYF	TGCAGCGTTGAAGGCGGGTCCGGAGATACGCAGTATTTT
NA	TRBV9	NA	TRBJ2-3	CASSVRGRADTQYF	TGTGCCAGCAGCGTTAGGGGGAGAGCAGATACGCAGTATTTT
NA	TRBV29-1	TRBD1	TRBJ2-2	CSVEGDRENTGELFF	TGCAGCGTTGAAGGTGACAGGGAAAACACCGGGGAGCTGTTTTTT
NA	TRBV2	NA	TRBJ1-5	CASRSGGNQPQHF	TGTGCCAGCAGAAGTGGGGGCAATCAGCCCCAGCATTTT
NA	TRBV18	NA	TRBJ2-1	CASSFGQGYNEQFF	TGTGCCAGCTCTTTCGGGCAGGGTTACAATGAGCAGTTCTTC
NA	TRBV5-6	TRBD1	TRBJ2-2	CASSLGDRLTGELFF	TGTGCCAGCAGCTTGGGGGACAGACTTACCGGGGAGCTGTTTTTT